This TCR beta chain came from a study of regulatory T cells in long-lasting Graves disease. V was clipped by 0 bases and J by 3 bases; unmatched bases: 3. The germline V gene has CDR1 MRHNA and CDR2 SNTAGT. The CDR3 contains 16 residues. Combining iRepertoire HTBI primers with Arm-PCR of CDR3 regions, the authors built TCR beta libraries. MiXCR was run by TCRdb on the multiplex PCR reads, yielding one entry per CDR3 protein. The table records 420,000 or so distinct CDR3 sequences, 23% of them present only once. Time point noted: persistent/refractory GD, antithyroid drugs over 5 years with positive TRAb. Scientists built the TCR library using RNA that was extracted from PBMCs. With EDTA tubes as the receptacles, about 8.1 milliliters of peripheral blood were drawn. Broader study findings: Patients with persistent disease shared fewer than 3,500 public clonotypes, outpacing the approximately 920 shared by new patients. Newly diagnosed Graves' patients had higher TCR diversity than persistent ones.

In its sample, this clonotype was seen a few times. What it recognizes is unknown. This TCR was recovered from a female donor with Graves disease. The chain is built from TRBV6-4 and TRBJ2-3; 10 bases are a match to TRBD2. The input for sequencing was peripheral blood mononuclear cells (PBMCs), taken when the disease was refractory, from a patient treated with antithyroid drugs. Here the CDR3 DNA reads TGTGCCAGCAGTGACTCAGCGGGAGGGGGAACAGATACGCAGTATTTT. Its protein is CASSDSAGGGTDTQYF.